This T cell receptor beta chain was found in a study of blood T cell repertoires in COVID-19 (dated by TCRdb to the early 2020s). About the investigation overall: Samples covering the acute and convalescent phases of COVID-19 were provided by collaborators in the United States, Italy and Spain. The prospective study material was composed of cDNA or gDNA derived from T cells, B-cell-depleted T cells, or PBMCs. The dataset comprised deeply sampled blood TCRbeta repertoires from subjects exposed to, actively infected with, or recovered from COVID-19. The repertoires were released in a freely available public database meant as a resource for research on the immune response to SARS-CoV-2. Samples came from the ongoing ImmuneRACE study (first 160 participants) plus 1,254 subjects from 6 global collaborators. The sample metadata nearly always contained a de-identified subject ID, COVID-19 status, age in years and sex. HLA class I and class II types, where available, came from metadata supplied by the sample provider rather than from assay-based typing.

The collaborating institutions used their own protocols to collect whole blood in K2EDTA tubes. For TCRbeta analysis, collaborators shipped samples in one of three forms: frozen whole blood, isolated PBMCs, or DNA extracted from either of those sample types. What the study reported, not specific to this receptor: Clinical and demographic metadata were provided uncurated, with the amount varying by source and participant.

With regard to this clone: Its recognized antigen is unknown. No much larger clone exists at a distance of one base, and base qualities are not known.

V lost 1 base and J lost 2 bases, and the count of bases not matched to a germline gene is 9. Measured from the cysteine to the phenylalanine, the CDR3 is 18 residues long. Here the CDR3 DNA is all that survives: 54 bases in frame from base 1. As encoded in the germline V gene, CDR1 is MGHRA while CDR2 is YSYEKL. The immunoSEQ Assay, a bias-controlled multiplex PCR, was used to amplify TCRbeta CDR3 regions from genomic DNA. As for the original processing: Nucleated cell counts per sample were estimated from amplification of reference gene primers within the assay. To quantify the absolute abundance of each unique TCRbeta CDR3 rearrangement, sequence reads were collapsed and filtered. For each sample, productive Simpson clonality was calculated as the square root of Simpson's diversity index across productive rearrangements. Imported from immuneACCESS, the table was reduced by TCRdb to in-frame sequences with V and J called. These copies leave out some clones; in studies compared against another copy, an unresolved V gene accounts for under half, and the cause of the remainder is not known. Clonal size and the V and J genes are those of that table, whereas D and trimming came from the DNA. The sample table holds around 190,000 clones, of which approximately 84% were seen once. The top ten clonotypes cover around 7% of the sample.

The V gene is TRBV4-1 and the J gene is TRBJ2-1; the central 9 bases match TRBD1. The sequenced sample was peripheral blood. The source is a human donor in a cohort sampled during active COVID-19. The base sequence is TGCGCCAGCAGCCAAGTTCATCCCGGGACAGGGCCCTACAATGAGCAGTTCTTC. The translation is CASSQVHPGTGPYNEQFF.